This paragraph covers one T cell receptor beta chain sequence. The data were obtained in a study of blood T cell repertoires in COVID-19. The repertoire was sequenced with immunoSEQ multiplex PCR; TCRdb's copy has only in-frame clones and lacks some. The sample carries tens of thousands of clones, about 82% recorded once. The ends were cut back, 1 base at V and 6 bases at J, with 16 bases in the middle. Germline V gene data show CDR1 as LGHDT and CDR2 as YNNKEL (reference sequence). CDR3 length: 15 amino acids. The clonotype originates from a woman at least 80 years old with acute or convalescent COVID-19. The J gene is TRBJ2-7, the V gene TRBV3-1 (or the pseudogene TRBV3-2); D is uncertain. Sequencing used peripheral blood. The CDR3 coding sequence is TGTGCCAGCAGCCAAGCCCTACCCCCTTCGGGCGAGCAGTACTTC. Its protein is CASSQALPPSGEQYF.